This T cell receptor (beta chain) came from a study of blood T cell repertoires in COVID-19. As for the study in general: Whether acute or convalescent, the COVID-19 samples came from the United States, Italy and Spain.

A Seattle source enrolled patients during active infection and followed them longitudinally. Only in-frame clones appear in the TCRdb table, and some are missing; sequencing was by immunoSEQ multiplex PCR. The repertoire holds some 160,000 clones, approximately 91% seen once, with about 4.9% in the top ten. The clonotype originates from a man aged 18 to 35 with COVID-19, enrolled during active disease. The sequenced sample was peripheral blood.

CDR3 nucleotide sequence: TGTGCCAGCAGGGCGACAGACCTCTGGGAGCAGTACTTC. It codes for CASRATDLWEQYF. The chain is built from TRBV5-5 and TRBJ2-7, with TRBD1 as a possible D gene (5 bases). The V gene's germline CDR1 is SGHKS and CDR2 YYEKEE (reference sequence). The CDR3 has 13 residues. V lost 5 bases and J 7 bases, leaving 16 bases between the germline ends.